This is a list of T cell receptor beta chains from one sample in a study of CD8+ T cells in alopecia areata. This table comes from immunoSEQ multiplex PCR, and its TCRdb copy is limited to in-frame clones, with some not included. The data show 160,000 or so clones, just over 65% seen once. The sample here was CD4+ T cells sorted from blood, taken at week 4, from a patient treated with tofacitinib. These TCRs come from a human donor with alopecia areata. CDR3s include the opening cysteine and the closing phenylalanine or tryptophan. A D gene is named only where the DNA matches it firmly. The size of a clone is reported for some rows only, either as once, few or many, or as a class for expanded clones.

>TRBV19|NA|few|TRBJ1-2
CASIVNGKSSYGYTF
TGTGCCAGTATCGTTAACGGAAAATCCAGCTATGGCTACACCTTC
>TRBV15|NA|NA|TRBJ1-1
CATSRNSGTEAFF
TGTGCCACCAGCAGAAACTCCGGGACCGAAGCTTTCTTT
>TRBV7-9|TRBD1|NA|TRBJ2-2
CASSTDRGWTGELFF
TGTGCCAGCAGTACCGACAGGGGCTGGACCGGGGAGCTGTTTTTT
>TRBV6-5|NA|NA|TRBJ1-5
CASRGLSNQPQHF
TGTGCCAGCAGGGGACTAAGTAATCAGCCCCAGCATTTT
>TRBV7-2|TRBD1|NA|TRBJ2-1
CASSPMGQGVDEQFF
TGTGCCAGCAGCCCGATGGGACAGGGTGTCGATGAGCAGTTCTTC
>TRBV29-1|NA|few|TRBJ2-5
CSVYGQETQYF
TGCAGCGTCTACGGACAAGAGACCCAGTACTTC
>TRBV29-1|NA|NA|TRBJ2-2
CSAALHGGELFF
TGCAGCGCCGCCCTTCACGGCGGGGAGCTGTTTTTT
>TRBV4-2|TRBD2|NA|TRBJ2-5
CASSQGRIAGAETQYF
TGTGCCAGCAGCCAAGGGAGAATAGCGGGGGCAGAGACCCAGTACTTC
>TRBV19|TRBD1|few|TRBJ1-5
CASSIARARGYNQPQHF
TGTGCCAGTAGTATTGCCCGGGCCAGGGGGTATAATCAGCCCCAGCATTTT
>TRBV6-5|NA|NA|TRBJ1-5
CASRALGGGNQPQHF
TGTGCCAGCAGGGCCTTAGGGGGGGGCAATCAGCCCCAGCATTTT
>TRBV30|NA|NA|TRBJ1-1
CARRGWSDTEAFF
TGTGCCCGCCGGGGATGGAGCGACACTGAAGCTTTCTTT
>TRBV30|NA|NA|TRBJ1-1
CAWERTKAFF
TGTGCCTGGGAAAGGACGAAAGCTTTCTTT
>TRBV4-1|TRBD2|NA|TRBJ2-7
CASSQGRLAANYEQYF
TGCGCCAGCAGCCAAGGTAGACTAGCGGCCAACTACGAGCAGTACTTC